These 25 T cell receptor beta chains were all obtained from the same sample, sequenced in a study of blood T cell repertoires in COVID-19. Assay used: immunoSEQ multiplex PCR; TCRdb lists only in-frame clones, some missing. The sample shows 100,000 to 150,000 clones, roughly nine tenths of them seen only once. Sequencing was performed on peripheral blood. The receptors come from a man between 70 and 80 years old who had recovered from COVID-19.

V gene TRBV27 combines with J gene TRBJ2-5; TRBD1 matches 7 bases. V was clipped by 7 bases and J by 9 bases; unmatched bases: 14. CDR3 size: 14 residues. CDR1 and CDR2 from the germline V gene are MNHEY and SMNVEV (reference sequence). CDR3 sequence (DNA): TGTGCCAGCACCTCCGGGACAGATGGGGTCGCCCAGTACTTC. Translation: CASTSGTDGVAQYF.

This chain connects TRBV9 to TRBJ2-3, with TRBD2 matching 7 bases. Trimming cost V 4 bases and J 1 base; bases outside gene matches: 6. In germline, CDR1 is SGDLS, CDR2 YYNGEE. The CDR3 extends over 15 amino acids. DNA of the CDR3: TGTGCCAGCAGCCTGACTAGCATACGCACAGATACGCAGTATTTT. As protein: CASSLTSIRTDTQYF.

The gene calls are TRBV7-9 and TRBJ1-2, with D possibly being TRBD1 (5 bases). The CDR3 covers 19 residues. V was pared by 5 bases and J by 0 bases, with 25 bases between. Looked up from germline, CDR1 is SEHNR and CDR2 is FQNEAQ (reference sequence). The CDR3 sequence: CASSPPTAGGVGANYGYTF. The CDR3, as DNA: TGTGCCAGCAGCCCCCCTACAGCGGGAGGGGTAGGAGCTAACTATGGCTACACCTTC.

The chain employs TRBV4-3 and TRBJ2-3; possible D gene TRBD2, 5 bases. The V gene's germline CDR1 is LGHNA and CDR2 YSLEER. This CDR3 contains 14 residues. V was shortened by 4 bases and J by 1 base, with 9 bases between the two germline ends. The CDR3 sequence: CASSPTEGTDTQYF. CDR3 DNA sequence: TGCGCCAGCAGCCCCACGGAGGGCACAGATACGCAGTATTTT.

The sample holds one count of this clone. The chain recombines TRBV2 with TRBJ2-3; 8 nucleotides align to TRBD1. CDR3 length: 14 amino acids. Germline CDR1 is SNHLY and CDR2 is FYNNEI. V gave up 7 bases and J gave up 4 bases; unmatched junction bases: 7. The CDR3 reads CASILDRAADTQYF. In DNA form, the CDR3 reads TGTGCCAGCATACTGGACAGGGCGGCAGATACGCAGTATTTT. The complete variable domain, with remaining parts taken from reference TRBV2 and TRBJ2-3, reads EPEVTQTPSHQVTQMGQEVILRCVPISNHLYFYWYRQILGQKVEFLVSFYNNEISEKSEIFDDQFSVERPDGSNFTLKIRSTKLEDSAMYFCASILDRAADTQYFGPGTRLTVL.

The chain employs TRBV6-5 and TRBJ1-4; TRBD1 aligns across 9 bases. The CDR3 loop spans 15 amino acids. The junction had 9 bases not matched to a gene; V was cut back by 5 bases and J by 8 bases. Germline loops: CDR1 MNHEY, CDR2 SVGAGI. The CDR3 sequence is CASSLRDRVGEKLFF. The CDR3 DNA is TGTGCCAGCAGTCTAAGGGACAGGGTTGGGGAAAAACTGTTTTTT.

The chain combines TRBV4-1 with TRBJ1-2, with a tentative D call TRBD1 (5 bases). Germline lookup yields CDR1 MGHRA and CDR2 YSYEKL. V was pared by 4 bases and J by 2 bases, with 8 bases between. This CDR3 is built from 13 residues. Written as DNA, the CDR3 is TGCGCCAGCAGCCCCGGGGGAAACTATGGCTACACCTTC. Protein: CASSPGGNYGYTF.

This chain connects TRBV5-1 to TRBJ2-7; D is perhaps TRBD1 (6 bases). The germline gives CDR1 SGHRS, CDR2 YFSETQ. V was cut by 0 bases and J by 3 bases, with 7 bases left in between. This CDR3 has 13 residues. Here the CDR3 reads CASSLVRGYEQYF. CDR3 coding DNA: TGCGCCAGCAGCTTGGTCAGGGGCTACGAGCAGTACTTC.

V is TRBV18 and J is TRBJ2-7, with 11 bases identical to TRBD2. Germline CDR1 KGHSH, CDR2 LQKENI. Trimming took 3 bases from V and 5 from J; bases not matched to a gene: 0. This CDR3 region has 13 residues. In DNA form, the CDR3 reads TGTGCCAGCTCACCGGGACTAGCGGACGAGCAGTACTTC. Protein sequence: CASSPGLADEQYF. The whole variable domain, remainder taken from reference TRBV18 and TRBJ2-7, is NAGVMQNPRHLVRRRGQEARLRCSPMKGHSHVYWYRQLPEEGLKFMVYLQKENIIDESGMPKERFSAEFPKEGPSILRIQQVVRGDSAAYFCASSPGLADEQYFGPGTRLTVT.

The DNA of the CDR3 is TGTGCCAGCAGCCACGACAGGGCAGATACGCAGTATTTT. Translated, it gives CASSHDRADTQYF. The chain links TRBV7-6 to TRBJ2-3; 7 bases agree with TRBD1. V lost 5 bases, J lost 4 bases, and 3 bases stayed unmatched. CDR3 length equals 13 residues. Germline V gives CDR1 SGHVS, CDR2 FNYEAQ.

V and J are TRBV28 and TRBJ1-1, with 9 positions matching TRBD1. Germline-derived CDR1 and CDR2 are MDHEN and SYDVKM. The junction had 9 bases not matched to a gene; V was cut back by 7 bases and J by 3 bases. This CDR3 has 15 residues. The CDR3 DNA follows: TGTGCCAGCACAACTAGGGGGACAGGGCACACTGAAGCTTTCTTT. It encodes CASTTRGTGHTEAFF. The full variable domain, rest sourced from reference TRBV28 and TRBJ1-1, is DVKVTQSSRYLVKRTGEKVFLECVQDMDHENMFWYRQDPGLGLRLIYFSYDVKMKEKGDIPEGYSVSREKKERFSLILESASTNQTSMYLCASTTRGTGHTEAFFGQGTRLTVV.

This chain links TRBV7-9 with TRBJ1-6; D not certain. The CDR3 covers 12 residues. CDR1 and CDR2 from the germline V gene are SEHNR and FQNEAQ (reference sequence). V was clipped by 2 bases and J by 7 bases, with 3 bases between them. The CDR3 is CASSLSNSPLHF. The CDR3 nucleotides read TGTGCCAGCAGCTTATCGAATTCACCCCTCCACTTT.

The chain joins TRBV5-8 to TRBJ2-3, with 7 bases matching TRBD2. The length of the CDR3 is 15 residues. Germline CDR1 is SGHTS and CDR2 is YDEGEE. J was trimmed by 0 bases and V by 2 bases; bases with no gene match: 3. The CDR3 reads CASSFTSESTDTQYF. The CDR3 DNA follows: TGTGCCAGCAGCTTTACTAGCGAAAGCACAGATACGCAGTATTTT.

This clone was seen once. The gene calls are TRBV7-7 and TRBJ2-3; D gene unclear. With 6 bases removed from V and 7 bases from J, the gap between germline ends came to 14 bases. Germline CDR1 reads SSHAT; CDR2 reads FNYEAQ (reference sequence). The CDR3 spans 13 residues. This CDR3 is CASSAGPGNTQYF. CDR3 bases: TGTGCCAGCAGTGCTGGCCCAGGAAATACGCAGTATTTT.

The rearrangement links TRBV14 to TRBJ2-1, with TRBD2 identical over 10 bases. CDR3 length equals 17 residues. Per germline, CDR1 SGHDN and CDR2 FVKESK. The V and J ends lost 1 base and 4 bases, in that order; junction bases with no gene match: 7. CDR3 in DNA: TGTGCCAGCAGCCAAGGAACTAGCGGGGAGGTGTACAATGAGCAGTTCTTC. Translating gives CASSQGTSGEVYNEQFF. The entire variable domain, with the rest obtained from reference TRBV14 and TRBJ2-1, is as follows: EAGVTQFPSHSVIEKGQTVTLRCDPISGHDNLYWYRRVMGKEIKFLLHFVKESKQDESGMPNNRFLAERTGGTYSTLKVQPAELEDSGVYFCASSQGTSGEVYNEQFFGPGTRLTVL.

V gene TRBV5-1 combines with J gene TRBJ2-3; D gene ambiguous. Germline CDR1 reads SGHRS; CDR2 reads YFSETQ. The CDR3 has 13 residues. V was trimmed by 4 bases and J by 6 bases, leaving 12 bases between them. In DNA, the CDR3 is TGCGCCAGCAGCGTGGACCCAGCGGATACGCAGTATTTT. Translation gives CASSVDPADTQYF.

CDR3 nucleotide sequence: TGTGCCAGCAGCTCCCGCCCCCCAGCGGGGGGACCCACAGATACGCAGTATTTT. It yields the protein CASSSRPPAGGPTDTQYF. The chain is built from TRBV7-6 and TRBJ2-3; 9 bases fit TRBD2. This CDR3 is 18 amino acids long. The V gene end was trimmed by 4 bases and the J gene end by 2 bases; junction bases not matched to a gene: 13. CDR1 SGHVS and CDR2 FNYEAQ come from the germline V gene.

The chain is built from TRBV18 and TRBJ1-1; the D gene is possibly TRBD1 (5 bases). The V end was cut by 3 bases, the J end by 2 bases, with 13 bases between. There are 15 residues in the CDR3. Germline CDR1 KGHSH, CDR2 LQKENI. CDR3 in amino acids: CASSPPGGGNTEAFF. Here the CDR3 DNA reads TGTGCCAGCTCACCTCCGGGGGGGGGAAACACTGAAGCTTTCTTT. Based on the CDR3 plus reference TRBV18 and TRBJ1-1, the full variable domain is NAGVMQNPRHLVRRRGQEARLRCSPMKGHSHVYWYRQLPEEGLKFMVYLQKENIIDESGMPKERFSAEFPKEGPSILRIQQVVRGDSAAYFCASSPPGGGNTEAFFGQGTRLTVV.

The rearrangement joins TRBV5-5 to TRBJ1-2; 10 bases are a match to TRBD1. Germline lookup yields CDR1 SGHKS and CDR2 YYEKEE (reference sequence). V trimming: 3 bases; J trimming: 7 bases; junction bases outside the gene matches: 6. The CDR3 runs to 14 residues. The CDR3 region has the DNA TGTGCCAGCAGCTCGACAGGGGGCGCCGTTGGCTACACCTTC. Its translation: CASSSTGGAVGYTF.

The genes are TRBV2 and TRBJ1-2; D gene ambiguous. Between the trimmed V and J ends, which lost 6 bases and 6 bases, there was a span of 14 bases. CDR1 and CDR2 from the germline V gene are SNHLY and FYNNEI. The CDR3 covers 13 residues. The CDR3: CASRAGHVNGYTF. In nucleotides, the CDR3 is TGTGCCAGCAGGGCAGGCCACGTCAATGGCTACACCTTC.

The chain has TRBV5-4 and TRBJ1-2; unclear D gene. Trimming left V 1 base short and J 3 bases short, with 13 bases between. The CDR3 runs 15 residues. In germline, CDR1 is SGHNT, CDR2 YYREEE (reference sequence). The CDR3 protein is CASSLLEQLDYGYTF. CDR3 nucleotide sequence: TGTGCCAGCAGCTTGTTGGAACAGCTTGACTATGGCTACACCTTC.

V and J are TRBV6-6 and TRBJ1-6; a possible D gene is TRBD1 (5 bases). CDR3 length equals 15 residues. Trimming took off 5 bases at V and 7 bases at J, with 15 bases between the two ends. Germline V CDR1 and CDR2: MNHNY, SVGAGI (reference sequence). In DNA form, the CDR3 reads TGTGCCAGCAGTAACAGGAGGGGCTCCAATTCACCCCTCCACTTT. Translated: CASSNRRGSNSPLHF.

J is TRBJ1-2 and V is TRBV30; TRBD1 matches 11 bases. This CDR3 region has 15 residues. V was clipped by 8 bases and J by 5 bases; unmatched bases: 13. The V gene's germline CDR1 is GTSNPN and CDR2 SVGIG (reference sequence). Here the CDR3 DNA reads TGTGCCCGTTATACGGGACAGGGGGTAGGGTATGGCTACACCTTC. Translation gives CARYTGQGVGYGYTF.

This chain connects TRBV7-2 to TRBJ1-1, with D possibly TRBD1 on 6 matching bases. V shed 3 bases and J shed 4 bases, with 9 bases lying between them. The CDR3 has 13 residues. Germline CDR1 and CDR2: SGHTA and FQGNSA. The CDR3 reads CASSFSRGTEAFF. The CDR3 nucleotides read TGTGCCAGCAGCTTTTCCAGGGGCACTGAAGCTTTCTTT.

The chain carries TRBV6-5 and TRBJ1-5, with TRBD1 matching over 7 bases. CDR1 and CDR2 from the germline V gene are MNHEY and SVGAGI. CDR3 length: 13 amino acids. With V trimmed by 10 bases and J by 7 bases, 10 bases remained unmatched. This CDR3 is CATSDRADQPQHF. The CDR3, as DNA: TGTGCCACCTCAGACAGGGCGGACCAGCCCCAGCATTTT.